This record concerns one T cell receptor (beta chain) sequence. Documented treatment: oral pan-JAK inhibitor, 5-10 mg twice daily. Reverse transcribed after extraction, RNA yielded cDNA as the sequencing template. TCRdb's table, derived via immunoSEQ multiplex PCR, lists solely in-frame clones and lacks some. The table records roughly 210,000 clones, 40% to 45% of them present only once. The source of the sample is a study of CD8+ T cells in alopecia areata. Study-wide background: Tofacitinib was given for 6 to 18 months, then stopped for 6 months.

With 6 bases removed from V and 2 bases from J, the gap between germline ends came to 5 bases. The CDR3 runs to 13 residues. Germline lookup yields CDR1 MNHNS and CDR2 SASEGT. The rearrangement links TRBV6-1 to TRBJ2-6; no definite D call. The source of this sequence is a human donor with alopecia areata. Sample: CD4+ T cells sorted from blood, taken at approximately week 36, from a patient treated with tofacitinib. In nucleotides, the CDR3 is TGTGCCAGCAGGATACCTGGGGCCAACGTCCTGACTTTC. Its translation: CASRIPGANVLTF.